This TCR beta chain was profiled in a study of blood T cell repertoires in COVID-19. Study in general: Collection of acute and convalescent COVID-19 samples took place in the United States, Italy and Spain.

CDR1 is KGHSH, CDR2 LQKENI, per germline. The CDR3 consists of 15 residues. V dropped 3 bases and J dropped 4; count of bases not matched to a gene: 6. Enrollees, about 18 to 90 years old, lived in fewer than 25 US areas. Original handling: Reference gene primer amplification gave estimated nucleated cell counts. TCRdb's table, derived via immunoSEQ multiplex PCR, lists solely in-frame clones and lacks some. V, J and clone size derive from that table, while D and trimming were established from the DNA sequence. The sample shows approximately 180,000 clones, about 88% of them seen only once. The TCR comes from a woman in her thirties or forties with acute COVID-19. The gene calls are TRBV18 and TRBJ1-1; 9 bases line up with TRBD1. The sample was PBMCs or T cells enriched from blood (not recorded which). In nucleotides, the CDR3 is TGTGCCAGCTCACCCTCGGACAGGGGATTCACTGAAGCTTTCTTT. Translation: CASSPSDRGFTEAFF.